These T cell receptor beta chains were read from a single sample in a study of cytomegalovirus exposure and HLA in healthy donors. Using immunoSEQ multiplex PCR, the repertoire was profiled, and TCRdb retains in-frame clones only, with some absent. This sample has 150,000 or so clones, with approximately 82% found just once. Sequences were obtained from PBMCs. These receptors all stem from a man aged 30-40 years in good health and CMV-seropositive. The CDR3 runs from the conserved cysteine through the conserved F or W. The D gene is left open where the match is weak. Rows may omit the clone size; those that give it use once, few, many or a size class.

cdr3_nt cdr3_aa d_call cdr3_length v_call clone_size j_call
TGTGCCAGCAGTTACTCCCTTAGCAATCAGCCCCAGCATTTT CASSYSLSNQPQHF . 14 TRBV6-5 . TRBJ1-5
TGTGCCAGCAGCTTCGGCAGGGCAGCCTACGAGCAGTACTTC CASSFGRAAYEQYF . 14 TRBV5-6 . TRBJ2-7
TGCAGCGTCCTAGGGAACACTGAAGCTTTCTTT CSVLGNTEAFF . 11 TRBV29-1 once TRBJ1-1
TGTGCCAGCAGCTCCGTCATGAGTGCCGAGCAGTACTTC CASSSVMSAEQYF . 13 TRBV7-2 few TRBJ2-7
TGTGCCAGCAGCGCCGGGGGAAGCTCCTATAATTCACCCCTCCACTTT CASSAGGSSYNSPLHF . 16 TRBV9 . TRBJ1-6
TGTGCAACCCCGGTCGAGCAGTACTTC CATPVEQYF . 9 TRBV12-2 . TRBJ2-7
TGTGCCAGCAGCCCACCCGGACAGGGCTGTGGCTACACCTTC CASSPPGQGCGYTF . 14 TRBV21-1 . TRBJ1-2
TGCAGCGACCGACAGGGTTTGGGGCAAGAGACCCAGTACTTC CSDRQGLGQETQYF TRBD1 14 TRBV29-1 . TRBJ2-5
TGTGCCAGCAGCCAAGATCGGAGGGGGGGGGCCCGGTCCTACGAGCAGTACTTC CASSQDRRGGARSYEQYF . 18 TRBV14 . TRBJ2-7
TGTGCCAGAAGCTTGGTGCAGGCCACCCAAGCTTTCTTT CARSLVQATQAFF . 13 TRBV5-3 . TRBJ1-1
TGTGCTAGTGGTGCGCAGGGCCGGACTGAAGCTTTCTTT CASGAQGRTEAFF . 13 TRBV12-5 few TRBJ1-1
TGTTCCAGCAGCTCCACAGGGCCGAACAATCAGCCCCAGCATTTT CSSSSTGPNNQPQHF . 15 TRBV7-9 . TRBJ1-5
TGTGCCAGCAGTTCGGCGGGCGGGAACAATGAGCAGTTCTTC CASSSAGGNNEQFF . 14 TRBV27 . TRBJ2-1
TGTGCCAGCAGCGACGGACAGGCGCGACACCTTTACTACGAGCAGTACTTC CASSDGQARHLYYEQYF TRBD1 17 TRBV5-6 . TRBJ2-7
TGCGCCAGCAGCCAAGCGGGGTTCAATGAGCAGTTCTTC CASSQAGFNEQFF . 13 TRBV4-1 . TRBJ2-1
TGTGCCAGCTCACCCGGGACAGGGGCGTCCGGGGAGCTGTTTTTT CASSPGTGASGELFF TRBD1 15 TRBV18 once TRBJ2-2
TGTGCCAGCTCACCACCGTTGGGTCACGGGGGAGGAACCTACGAGCAGTACTTC CASSPPLGHGGGTYEQYF . 18 TRBV18 . TRBJ2-7
TGTGCCAGCAGCGTAGCTGGGACTAGCGGAGGGATTAACACCGGGGAGCTGTTTTTT CASSVAGTSGGINTGELFF TRBD2 19 TRBV9 . TRBJ2-2
TGTGCCAGTAGTCCTCCTTTTCAGGGGATCAGCTATGGCTACACCTTC CASSPPFQGISYGYTF . 16 TRBV19 . TRBJ1-2
TGTGCCAGCAGTTTACAGCGAAATAGCAATCAGCCCCAGCATTTT CASSLQRNSNQPQHF . 15 TRBV27 . TRBJ1-5
TGTGCCAGCAGTGACACTAGCGGGGGGGCAGATACGCAGTATTTT CASSDTSGGADTQYF TRBD2 15 TRBV6-4 . TRBJ2-3
TGTGCCAGTAGTGGGGGGACAGGGGGCGGGGAGACCCAGTACTTC CASSGGTGGGETQYF TRBD1 15 TRBV19 . TRBJ2-5
TGTGCCAGTAGATCAAGGGAGGGGGGCTACAATCAGCCCCAGCATTTT CASRSREGGYNQPQHF . 16 TRBV19 few TRBJ1-5
TGTGCCAGTGGACAGGGTCGTACAGATACGCAGTATTTT CASGQGRTDTQYF TRBD1 13 TRBV28 . TRBJ2-3
TGTGCCAGCAGCATAGTATGGGACAGGGTCGCTCGCGAGCAGTACTTC CASSIVWDRVAREQYF TRBD1 16 TRBV7-9 . TRBJ2-7
TGTGCCAGCAGTCCACCGGGACAGCTCGCCGAGCAGTACTTC CASSPPGQLAEQYF TRBD1 14 TRBV2 few TRBJ2-7
TGTGCCATCAGCCAACGGACAGTACTGAACACTGAAGCTTTCTTT CAISQRTVLNTEAFF . 15 TRBV10-3 . TRBJ1-1
TGTGCCAGCAGTGAAGGTTCAGCGGGGGGGCTGGAGACCCAGTACTTC CASSEGSAGGLETQYF TRBD2 16 TRBV2 . TRBJ2-5
TGTGCCAGCAGCGTAGACGGACAGAACACCGGGGAGCTGTTTTTT CASSVDGQNTGELFF . 15 TRBV9 . TRBJ2-2
TGTGCCAGCAGGGACACTTTAGCCAAAAACATTCAGTACTTC CASRDTLAKNIQYF . 14 TRBV6-1 . TRBJ2-4
TGTGCCAGCAGTACCGGGACTAGCGGAGGAGAGACCCAGTACTTC CASSTGTSGGETQYF TRBD2 15 TRBV28 . TRBJ2-5
TGTGCCTGGAGTAGACAGTACGCAGATACGCAGTATTTT CAWSRQYADTQYF . 13 TRBV30 . TRBJ2-3
TGTGCCAGCTCCAGAGCCTTGAGGGATCGGGGTCAGCCCCAGCATTTT CASSRALRDRGQPQHF . 16 TRBV28 . TRBJ1-5
TGCGCCAGCGCGACAGGCGGGGGATCACCCCTCCACTTT CASATGGGSPLHF . 13 TRBV5-1 few TRBJ1-6
TGTGCCAGCAGTTGGGAGGCTTCTGGAAACACCATATATTTT CASSWEASGNTIYF . 14 TRBV28 . TRBJ1-3
TGTGCCAGCAGCTTACTAGGATTATCCGAGACCCAGTACTTC CASSLLGLSETQYF . 14 TRBV5-4 few TRBJ2-5
TGCAGCGCGAGCGGGGCTGCCTACGAGCAGTACTTC CSASGAAYEQYF TRBD2 12 TRBV29-1 . TRBJ2-7
TGTGCCAGCAGGAGTAATGAAAAACTGTTTTTT CASRSNEKLFF . 11 TRBV6-1 . TRBJ1-4
TGTGCCTGCCAGGGACAGGGGGGCGCCGGGGAGCTGTTTTTT CACQGQGGAGELFF TRBD1 14 TRBV6-1 . TRBJ2-2
TGTGCCAGCAGCCCGTTGAACTCCTATGGCTACACCTTC CASSPLNSYGYTF . 13 TRBV7-9 . TRBJ1-2
TGTGCCAGCTCACCAGAGGGGGTTGGCTCCTACGAGCAGTACTTC CASSPEGVGSYEQYF . 15 TRBV18 . TRBJ2-7
TGTGCCAGCGGCTTAGAGACAGGGTTTCGATTCACCGGGGAGCTGTTTTTT CASGLETGFRFTGELFF TRBD1 17 TRBV7-9 . TRBJ2-2